This record concerns one TCR beta chain sequence. Its antigen is not known. This specimen belongs to a study of T-cell memory formation after mild COVID-19. Study background: TCR clusters mostly belonged to single donors.

The CDR3 is made up of 13 amino acids. V was cut by 3 bases and J by 2 bases, with 11 bases left in between. The germline V gene encodes CDR1 DFQATT and CDR2 SNEGSKA (reference sequence). Study findings and constraints: Shrinking CD4+ clones were chiefly CM and EM; CD8+ ones were chiefly EMRA.

TCRdb re-called the 5' RACE reads with MiXCR, one entry per CDR3 protein. This table has under 150,000 distinct CDR3 sequences, around a sixth appearing once. This receptor was taken from an adult woman who had mild COVID-19 (a few samples of this study predate the infection). Cell type and time point are not known. Sequenced sample: PBMCs or a T cell subset sorted from them (not recorded which). The V call is TRBV20-1, the J call TRBJ2-7; tentative D call: TRBD1 (5 bases). DNA for the CDR3: TGCAGTGCTAGTCACAGGATTCCCTACGAGCAGTACTTC. Amino acid sequence: CSASHRIPYEQYF.